What follows is one TCR beta chain and its context. The data originate from a study of blood T cell repertoires in COVID-19. The method was immunoSEQ multiplex PCR; TCRdb's version includes in-frame clones alone and lacks a portion of them. The table has around 280,000 clones, approximately 86% seen once. V gave up 4 bases and J gave up 5 bases; unmatched junction bases: 11. Germline CDR1 and CDR2: SGHNT and YYREEE (reference sequence). The CDR3 extends over 16 amino acids. This chain uses TRBV5-4 with TRBJ2-5; 10 bases are shared with TRBD2. The material sequenced was peripheral blood. The sequence was obtained from a woman aged 25 to 39 who had recovered from COVID-19. The CDR3 here is CASSLRTSGGGETQYF. CDR3 DNA: TGTGCCAGCAGCCTGCGGACTAGCGGAGGGGGGGAGACCCAGTACTTC. Complete variable domain (other parts from reference TRBV5-4 and TRBJ2-5): ETGVTQSPTHLIKTRGQQVTLRCSSQSGHNTVSWYQQALGQGPQFIFQYYREEENGRGNFPPRFSGLQFPNYSSELNVNALELDDSALYLCASSLRTSGGGETQYFGPGTRLLVL.